The 32 T cell receptor beta chains in this list originate from one sample, sequenced in a study of CD8 T cells in Susac syndrome. Roughly 0.5 to 1 ug RNA was reverse transcribed with random hexamers. TCRdb re-called the immunoSEQ multiplex PCR reads through MiXCR, storing one row per CDR3 protein. The sample yields around 130,000 distinct CDR3 sequences, around nine tenths seen once. The sequencing input was CD8+ T cells from PBMCs. These receptors were taken from a human donor with multiple sclerosis.

The gene calls are TRBV20-1 and TRBJ2-5; TRBD2 matches 14 bases. This CDR3 region has 18 residues. Looked up from germline, CDR1 is DFQATT and CDR2 is SNEGSKA (reference sequence). The J segment lost 5 bases and the V segment lost 0 bases, leaving 11 bases of the junction unmatched. The chain's CDR3 is CSARDQTSGRANSETQYF. The CDR3 DNA sequence: TGCAGTGCTAGAGATCAGACTAGCGGGAGGGCCAATTCGGAGACCCAGTACTTC.

The CDR3 DNA is TGCAGCGTACCAGACTTGAACACCGGGGAGCTGTTTTTT. Its translation is CSVPDLNTGELFF. V is TRBV29-1 and J is TRBJ2-2; D is unresolved. Looked up from germline, CDR1 is SQVTM and CDR2 is ANQGSEA. The CDR3 contains 13 residues. The V end lost 6 bases, the J end lost 1 base, and 9 bases lay between the germline ends.

The gene calls are TRBV6-5 and TRBJ2-5, with 8 bases lining up with TRBD2. This CDR3 is 15 amino acids long. After removal of 0 bases from V and 5 bases from J, the junction contained 5 bases not matched to a gene. Per germline, CDR1 MNHEY and CDR2 SVGAGI. The chain's CDR3 is CASSYSAGGSETQYF. Here the CDR3 DNA reads TGTGCCAGCAGTTACTCGGCGGGAGGTTCGGAGACCCAGTACTTC.

This chain joins TRBV7-9 and TRBJ2-7, with 7 bases identical to TRBD2. Unmatched junction bases numbered 12, after V lost 4 bases and J lost 6 bases. Germline V CDR1 and CDR2: SEHNR, FQNEAQ (reference sequence). This CDR3 is built from 15 residues. CDR3 bases: TGTGCCAGCAGCTCCTCTAGCGGCCCCCCGTTCGAGCAGTACTTC. Its protein product is CASSSSSGPPFEQYF.

This clonotype has just one count. The J gene is TRBJ1-2, the V gene TRBV5-4, with TRBD1 as a possible D gene (5 bases). The V and J ends lost 2 bases and 8 bases respectively, with 13 bases between them. The CDR3 covers 13 residues. The germline V gene encodes CDR1 SGHNT and CDR2 YYREEE (reference sequence). The CDR3 sequence: CASSFWGGQGYTF. CDR3 DNA sequence: TGTGCCAGCAGCTTCTGGGGCGGCCAGGGCTACACCTTC. The whole variable domain, remainder taken from reference TRBV5-4 and TRBJ1-2, is ETGVTQSPTHLIKTRGQQVTLRCSSQSGHNTVSWYQQALGQGPQFIFQYYREEENGRGNFPPRFSGLQFPNYSSELNVNALELDDSALYLCASSFWGGQGYTFGSGTRLTVV.

The rearrangement joins TRBV4-2 to TRBJ1-5; D might be TRBD1 (5 bases). The CDR3 contains 15 residues. V was cut by 5 bases and J by 2 bases, with 13 bases left in between. Germline V gene lookup returns CDR1 LGHNA and CDR2 YNFKEQ. In DNA, the CDR3 is TGTGCCAGCAGCGAAAGTGGGGGGGGCAATCAGCCCCAGCATTTT. This gives the protein CASSESGGGNQPQHF.

The chain employs TRBV13 and TRBJ1-3; D is undetermined. This CDR3 contains 18 residues. Germline V gene lookup returns CDR1 PRHDT and CDR2 FYEKMQ (reference sequence). V was clipped by 5 bases and J by 1 base, with 21 bases between them. DNA of the CDR3: TGTGCCAGCAGCCTCACCCCAGCGGCAGTGCCTTCTGGAAACACCATATATTTT. This sequence encodes CASSLTPAAVPSGNTIYF.

The chain recombines TRBV3-1 with TRBJ1-4, with D perhaps matching TRBD1 (5 bases). CDR1 LGHDT and CDR2 YNNKEL come from the germline V gene (reference sequence). The CDR3 loop spans 19 amino acids. V lost 0 bases to trimming and J lost 0 bases, with 17 bases between them. CDR3 sequence: CASSQETAKLLTTNEKLFF. The CDR3 DNA reads TGTGCCAGCAGCCAAGAGACAGCCAAACTTCTAACAACTAATGAAAAACTGTTTTTT.

This rearrangement joins TRBV29-1 to TRBJ2-2; TRBD2 might be the D (6 bases). Germline CDR1 is SQVTM and CDR2 is ANQGSEA. The CDR3 totals 14 residues. V was pared by 2 bases and J by 4 bases, with 11 bases between. The CDR3 reads CSVELGGGTGELFF. In DNA form, the CDR3 reads TGCAGCGTTGAACTCGGGGGAGGCACCGGGGAGCTGTTTTTT.

Here the CDR3 DNA reads TGCGCCAGCAGCCAAGATCGGAGCGGCAACCTAGAGCAGTTCTTC. Its translation is CASSQDRSGNLEQFF. This rearrangement joins TRBV4-1 to TRBJ2-1; maybe TRBD2 (5 bases). Trimming stripped 0 bases from V and 10 bases from J, with 16 bases between. This CDR3 has 15 amino acids. Germline CDR1 is MGHRA and CDR2 is YSYEKL.

V is TRBV18 and J is TRBJ2-7, with D unclear. Per germline, CDR1 KGHSH and CDR2 LQKENI. This CDR3 contains 11 residues. Deletions cut 5 bases from V and 6 bases from J, with 8 bases between. CDR3 sequence (DNA): TGTGCCAGCTCATTCCCCGGCGAGCAGTACTTC. Its protein product is CASSFPGEQYF.

This rearrangement joins TRBV12-3 or TRBV12-4 to TRBJ1-5; tentatively, D is TRBD1 (6 bases). CDR3 size: 15 residues. V lost 5 bases and J 0 bases, leaving 11 bases between the germline ends. CDR3 sequence reads: CASSPGDISNQPQHF. The CDR3 DNA follows: TGTGCCAGCAGTCCCGGGGACATTAGCAATCAGCCCCAGCATTTT.

The rearrangement joins TRBV19 to TRBJ1-5; 7 positions agree with TRBD1. The CDR3 has 15 amino acids. V trimming: 4 bases; J trimming: 6 bases; junction bases outside the gene matches: 9. Looked up from germline, CDR1 is LNHDA and CDR2 is SQIVND (reference sequence). DNA of the CDR3: TGTGCCAGTAGTAAGACAGGGAGTTTCTTTCAGCCCCAGCATTTT. It yields the protein CASSKTGSFFQPQHF.

The chain recombines TRBV25-1 with TRBJ2-2, with D perhaps TRBD2 (5 bases). Per the germline V gene, CDR1 is MGHDK and CDR2 is SYGVNS. The CDR3 has 17 residues. V was trimmed by 3 bases and J by 2 bases, leaving 16 bases between them. Here the CDR3 DNA reads TGTGCCAGCAGTGATGAGGCTCTTGGGAGTAACACCGGGGAGCTGTTTTTT. It is translated as CASSDEALGSNTGELFF.

J is TRBJ2-2 and V is TRBV4-1, with D unresolved. Germline assignment: CDR1 MGHRA and CDR2 YSYEKL. The V and J ends lost 1 base and 4 bases respectively, with 10 bases between them. The length of the CDR3 is 15 residues. CDR3 region: CASSQVTDSTGELFF. DNA of the CDR3: TGCGCCAGCAGCCAAGTAACAGATTCCACCGGGGAGCTGTTTTTT.

This chain links TRBV6-6 with TRBJ1-2; a possible D gene is TRBD1 (5 bases). Germline V gene sequence: CDR1 MNHNY, CDR2 SVGAGI (reference sequence). The CDR3 runs 14 residues. V was shortened by 2 bases and J by 7 bases, with 14 bases between the two germline ends. CDR3 in amino acids: CASSYGQGVGGYTF. The CDR3 nucleotides are TGTGCCAGCAGTTACGGCCAGGGAGTGGGTGGCTACACCTTC.

V gene TRBV29-1 combines with J gene TRBJ1-1; the D is unclear. V lost 6 bases, J lost 5 bases, and 19 bases lay in between. From germline, CDR1 is SQVTM and CDR2 ANQGSEA. CDR3 length: 14 residues. CDR3 sequence reads: CSVGRVEGGTEAFF. DNA of the CDR3: TGCAGCGTCGGACGGGTAGAAGGTGGAACTGAAGCTTTCTTT.

This clonotype was picked up a small number of times. The rearrangement joins TRBV6-1 to TRBJ1-2; D remains unclear. Germline V CDR1 and CDR2: MNHNS, SASEGT. With 5 bases removed from V and 4 bases from J, the gap between germline ends came to 8 bases. The CDR3 sequence is 12 residues long. CDR3 nucleotides: TGTGCCAGCAGTTTTGCAGGCTATGGCTACACCTTC. Its translation: CASSFAGYGYTF.

The DNA of the CDR3 is TGTGCCTGGAGTGTAGGGGCAGGGAGGGACTATGGCTACACCTTC. This encodes CAWSVGAGRDYGYTF. This rearrangement joins TRBV30 to TRBJ1-2, with TRBD1 as a possible D gene (5 bases). Per the germline V gene, CDR1 is GTSNPN and CDR2 is SVGIG (reference sequence). V was cut by 0 bases and J by 3 bases, with 14 bases left in between. This CDR3 is 15 amino acids long.

This clonotype was picked up a small number of times. J is TRBJ2-7 and V is TRBV27; maybe TRBD2 (6 bases). The CDR3 has 16 residues. The germline gives CDR1 MNHEY, CDR2 SMNVEV (reference sequence). With 6 bases removed from V and 3 bases from J, the gap between germline ends came to 21 bases. CDR3 loop: CASSPIGRSTIYEQYF. The CDR3 DNA is TGTGCCAGCAGCCCTATAGGGAGGTCCACAATCTACGAGCAGTACTTC.

The chain joins TRBV10-2 to TRBJ2-7; D uncertain. V was shortened by 0 bases and J by 4 bases, with 7 bases between the two germline ends. The germline V gene has CDR1 WSHSY and CDR2 SAAADI. The CDR3 is 13 residues long. In DNA, the CDR3 is TGCGCCAGCAGTGAGTCGAGAGGATACGAGCAGTACTTC. It codes for CASSESRGYEQYF.

The chain couples TRBV14 to TRBJ1-1, with D uncertain. V lost 3 bases to trimming and J lost 1 base, with 9 bases between them. The CDR3 totals 14 residues. CDR1 SGHDN and CDR2 FVKESK come from the germline V gene. The CDR3 region is CASSQRVQNTEAFF. The CDR3 DNA reads TGTGCCAGCAGCCAGAGGGTTCAGAACACTGAAGCTTTCTTT.

The chain combines TRBV30 with TRBJ2-1; maybe TRBD1 (6 bases). This CDR3 has 11 residues. Trimming stripped 1 base from V and 10 bases from J, with 8 bases between. Germline CDR1 reads GTSNPN; CDR2 reads SVGIG (reference sequence). The CDR3: CAWSAGTEQFF. CDR3 sequence (DNA): TGTGCCTGGAGTGCGGGGACAGAGCAGTTCTTC.

The rearrangement uses TRBV4-3 and TRBJ2-1; 11 bases match TRBD2. With V trimmed by 3 bases and J by 4 bases, 2 bases remained unmatched. CDR1 is LGHNA, CDR2 YSLEER, per germline. The CDR3 is 15 residues long. The CDR3 DNA is TGCGCCAGCAGCCACTTAGCGGGGGGGTACAATGAGCAGTTCTTC. Protein: CASSHLAGGYNEQFF.

The chain employs TRBV12-3 or TRBV12-4 and TRBJ1-2, with D possibly matching TRBD1 (5 bases). This CDR3 contains 12 residues. Trimming removed 8 bases from V and 8 bases from J, with 15 bases in between. CDR3 residues: CASGGGARGYTF. As DNA, the CDR3 is TGTGCCAGCGGGGGGGGAGCCCGGGGCTACACCTTC.

This rearrangement joins TRBV19 to TRBJ1-1; 9 nucleotides match TRBD1. After removal of 10 bases from V and 8 bases from J, the junction contained 8 bases not matched to a gene. CDR3 length: 12 amino acids. CDR1 LNHDA and CDR2 SQIVND come from the germline V gene (reference sequence). CDR3 residues: CATKQGAEEAFF. CDR3 nucleotide sequence: TGTGCCACTAAACAGGGGGCAGAGGAAGCTTTCTTT.

The count of this clonotype is one. The V and J genes are TRBV7-9 and TRBJ1-2, with D unclear. The ends were cut back, 5 bases at V and 0 bases at J, with 13 bases in the middle. This CDR3 has 15 residues. Germline V gene data show CDR1 as SEHNR and CDR2 as FQNEAQ (reference sequence). The CDR3 nucleotides are TGTGCCAGCAGCCGGAGTGGGCTCCCTAACTATGGCTACACCTTC. It encodes CASSRSGLPNYGYTF.

The chain couples TRBV7-9 to TRBJ2-7; 9 bases are a match to TRBD1. CDR3 length: 12 amino acids. Trimming cost V 5 bases and J 6 bases; bases outside gene matches: 2. In germline, CDR1 is SEHNR, CDR2 FQNEAQ (reference sequence). This chain's CDR3 is CASSRDRAEQYF. CDR3 nucleotides: TGTGCCAGCAGCCGGGACAGGGCCGAGCAGTACTTC.

This chain connects TRBV20-1 to TRBJ2-1; 9 bases align to TRBD2. Germline lookup yields CDR1 DFQATT and CDR2 SNEGSKA (reference sequence). There are 20 residues in the CDR3. V trimming: 1 base; J trimming: 0 bases; junction bases outside the gene matches: 16. The chain's CDR3 is CSARGTSDSRGFSSYNEQFF. The CDR3 DNA reads TGCAGTGCTAGAGGGACTAGCGACTCGCGGGGGTTCTCCTCCTACAATGAGCAGTTCTTC.

Comments on this clonotype: One end of the junction fails to match germline, which may point to a read error. This sequence joins TRBV12-3 or TRBV12-4 and TRBJ2-2; D call uncertain. The CDR3 length is 12 residues. As DNA, the CDR3 is TGTGCCAACAGTTCGCTGACCGGGGAGCTGTTTTTT. Translation gives CANSSLTGELFF.

V gene TRBV9 combines with J gene TRBJ1-2, with 8 nucleotides matching TRBD1. V lost 5 bases to trimming and J lost 6 bases; unmatched junction nucleotides: 6. Per germline, CDR1 SGDLS and CDR2 YYNGEE. The CDR3 totals 13 residues. The CDR3 loop is CASRAGGEDGYTF. The CDR3 DNA follows: TGTGCCAGCAGAGCAGGGGGCGAGGATGGCTACACCTTC.

The chain uses TRBV27 and TRBJ2-1; D not resolved. The CDR3 runs 12 residues. Germline V CDR1 and CDR2: MNHEY, SMNVEV (reference sequence). The ends were cut back, 5 bases at V and 6 bases at J, with 8 bases in the middle. The CDR3 DNA is TGTGCCAGCAGTAACCTAGGCAATGAGCAGTTCTTC. It codes for CASSNLGNEQFF.